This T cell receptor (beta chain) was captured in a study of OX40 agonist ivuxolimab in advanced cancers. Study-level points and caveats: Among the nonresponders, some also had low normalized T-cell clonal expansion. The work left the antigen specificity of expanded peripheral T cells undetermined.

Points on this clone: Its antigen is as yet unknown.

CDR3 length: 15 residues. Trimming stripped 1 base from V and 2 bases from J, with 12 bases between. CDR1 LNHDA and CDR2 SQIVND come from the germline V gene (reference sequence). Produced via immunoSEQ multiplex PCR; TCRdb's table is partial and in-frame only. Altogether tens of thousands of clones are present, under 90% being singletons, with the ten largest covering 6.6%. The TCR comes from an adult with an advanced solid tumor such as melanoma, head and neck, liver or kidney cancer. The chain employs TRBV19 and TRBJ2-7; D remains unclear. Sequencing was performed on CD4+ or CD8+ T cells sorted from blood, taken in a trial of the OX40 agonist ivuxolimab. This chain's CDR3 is CASSIGDFPPYEQYF. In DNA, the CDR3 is TGTGCCAGTAGTATAGGAGACTTCCCGCCCTACGAGCAGTACTTC.